These T cell receptor beta chains were read from a single sample in a study of cytomegalovirus exposure and HLA in healthy donors. Sequenced by immunoSEQ multiplex PCR; TCRdb stores in-frame clones only, minus some. The table has around 140,000 clones, 75% to 85% seen once. Sequencing input: PBMCs. The source of these receptors is a woman aged 40-49 years in good health and CMV-seropositive. Both conserved end residues are part of each CDR3. D genes are given only for firm matches. Expanded clones get a size class; other rows say once, few or many, or leave the size out.

TRBV19	.	.	TRBJ2-1	CASSWRRGGYNEQFF	TGTGCCAGTAGTTGGCGGCGGGGAGGCTACAATGAGCAGTTCTTC
TRBV11-3	TRBD2	.	TRBJ2-7	CASSLDPRRGGMYEQYF	TGTGCCAGCAGCTTAGACCCTCGGCGGGGAGGGATGTACGAGCAGTACTTC
TRBV10-1	TRBD1	.	TRBJ2-7	CASVTGAIYEQYF	TGCGCCAGCGTGACAGGGGCGATCTACGAGCAGTACTTC
TRBV5-4	TRBD2	.	TRBJ2-7	CASSSPGLASYEQYF	TGTGCCAGCAGCTCCCCGGGACTAGCCTCCTACGAGCAGTACTTC
TRBV2	.	few	TRBJ2-1	CASSVFNEQFF	TGTGCCAGCAGCGTCTTCAATGAGCAGTTCTTC
TRBV19	TRBD2	.	TRBJ2-2	CASSIRLAGTGELFF	TGTGCCAGTAGTATCCGGCTAGCGGGGACCGGGGAGCTGTTTTTT
TRBV6-4	.	.	TRBJ2-1	CASSNTEGPKMGYNEQFF	TGTGCCAGCAGTAATACGGAGGGACCCAAGATGGGATACAATGAGCAGTTCTTC
TRBV5-1	.	.	TRBJ2-2	CASDQGGMAGELFF	TGCGCCAGCGACCAGGGGGGAATGGCCGGGGAGCTGTTTTTT
TRBV15	TRBD1	large	TRBJ1-5	CATSGVQGGNQPQHF	TGTGCCACCAGCGGAGTACAGGGGGGCAATCAGCCCCAGCATTTT
TRBV10-2	.	.	TRBJ2-3	CATGRERTDTQYF	TGCGCCACGGGAAGGGAGCGCACAGATACGCAGTATTTT
TRBV11-3	TRBD2	.	TRBJ2-1	CASSHQSSSGRYNEQFF	TGTGCCAGCAGCCATCAGAGCTCTAGCGGCCGCTACAATGAGCAGTTCTTC
TRBV29-1	TRBD1	few	TRBJ2-7	CSVQDRETYEQYF	TGCAGCGTTCAGGACAGGGAGACCTACGAGCAGTACTTC
TRBV19	TRBD1	few	TRBJ2-2	CASNRGDRAGELFF	TGTGCCAGTAACAGGGGGGACAGGGCCGGGGAGCTGTTTTTT
TRBV7-2	.	.	TRBJ1-2	CASSREPTPYYGYTF	TGTGCCAGCAGCCGGGAGCCGACCCCCTACTATGGCTACACCTTC
TRBV9	.	once	TRBJ2-1	CASSVSFLAEYNEQFF	TGTGCCAGCAGCGTATCTTTTTTAGCGGAGTACAATGAGCAGTTCTTC
TRBV5-1	.	.	TRBJ2-2	CASSVLLPTNTGELFF	TGCGCCAGCAGCGTACTGCTACCCACCAACACCGGGGAGCTGTTTTTT
TRBV29-1	TRBD1	.	TRBJ2-7	CSVRTGGYSYEQYF	TGCAGCGTGCGGACAGGGGGTTACTCCTACGAGCAGTACTTC
TRBV5-6	.	.	TRBJ2-7	CASSFSYEQYF	TGTGCCAGCAGCTTCTCCTACGAGCAGTACTTC
TRBV14	.	.	TRBJ2-7	CASSQDPPWSSLPYEQYF	TGTGCCAGCAGCCAAGATCCCCCGTGGAGTAGTCTTCCCTACGAGCAGTACTTC